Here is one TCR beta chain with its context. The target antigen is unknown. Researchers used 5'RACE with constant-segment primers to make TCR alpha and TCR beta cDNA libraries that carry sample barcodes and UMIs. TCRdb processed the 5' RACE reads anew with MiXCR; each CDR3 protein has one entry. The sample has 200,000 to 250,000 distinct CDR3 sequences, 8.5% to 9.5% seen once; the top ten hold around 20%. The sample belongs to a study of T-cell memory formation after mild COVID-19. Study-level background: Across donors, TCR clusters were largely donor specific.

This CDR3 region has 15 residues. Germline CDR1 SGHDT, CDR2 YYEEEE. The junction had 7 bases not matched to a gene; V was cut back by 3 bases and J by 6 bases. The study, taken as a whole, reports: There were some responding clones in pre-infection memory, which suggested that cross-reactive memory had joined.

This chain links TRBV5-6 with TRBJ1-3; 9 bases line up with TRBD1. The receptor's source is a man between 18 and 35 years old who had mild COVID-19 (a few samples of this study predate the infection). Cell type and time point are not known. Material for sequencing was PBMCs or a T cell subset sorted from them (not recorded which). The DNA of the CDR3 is TGTGCCAGCAGCTCGGGACAGGGATTCGAAAACACCATATATTTT. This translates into CASSSGQGFENTIYF.